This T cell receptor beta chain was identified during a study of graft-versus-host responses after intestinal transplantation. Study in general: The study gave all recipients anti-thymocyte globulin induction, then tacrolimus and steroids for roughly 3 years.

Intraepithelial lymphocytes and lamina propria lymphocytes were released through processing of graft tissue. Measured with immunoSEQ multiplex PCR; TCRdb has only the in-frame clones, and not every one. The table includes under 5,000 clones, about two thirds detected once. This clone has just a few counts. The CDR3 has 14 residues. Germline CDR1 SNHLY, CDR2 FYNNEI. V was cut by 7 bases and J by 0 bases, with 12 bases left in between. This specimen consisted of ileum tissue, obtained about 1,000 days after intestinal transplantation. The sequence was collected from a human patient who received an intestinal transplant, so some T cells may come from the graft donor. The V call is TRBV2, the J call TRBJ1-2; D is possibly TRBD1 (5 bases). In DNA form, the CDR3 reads TGTGCCAGCAATCCTGACAGAACTAACTATGGCTACACCTTC. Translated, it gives CASNPDRTNYGYTF.